What follows describes a single T cell receptor beta chain. The data are from a study of shared clonotypes between healthy human individuals. Study in general: Aged 18 to 49, the donors were a couple of women and a few men.

The CDR3 is 14 residues long. Evenly divided among several immunoSEQ plates was the genomic DNA of each subset. Per the study methods: ImmunoSEQ supplied junction-only sequences lacking quality scores, so filtering was different. This table comes from immunoSEQ multiplex PCR, and its TCRdb copy is limited to in-frame clones, with some not included. V and J calls plus clone size are reproduced from that table; the DNA served to infer D and trimming. Found here are 700,000 or so clones, 60% to 80% of them singletons; the top ten hold under 2%. Sequencing was performed on memory CD4+ T cells sorted from blood. Subset denoted: CD45RA-negative fraction. This clonotype was sampled from a woman aged 25 to 45 in good health. This rearrangement joins TRBV21-1 to TRBJ2-7; TRBD1 is taken as the D call from the table, unchecked against the DNA. TRBV21-1 is a pseudogene. The CDR3 DNA reads as TGTGCCAGCAGCCGACGGGACACCTCCTACGAGCAGTACTTC. Translated, it gives CASSRRDTSYEQYF.